These T cell receptor beta chains were read from a single sample in a study of blood T cell repertoires in COVID-19. Libraries were prepared by immunoSEQ multiplex PCR; TCRdb keeps only in-frame clonotypes and omits some of them. The sample holds roughly 230,000 clones; roughly 86% are singletons and the top ten take around 0.7%. The material sequenced was peripheral blood. These receptors all stem from a human donor in a cohort sampled during active COVID-19. CDR3s include the opening cysteine and the closing phenylalanine or tryptophan. The D gene is left open where the match is weak. Rows give clone size only sometimes, using once, few, many, or a class for an expanded clone.

D | V | size | CDR3
NA | TRBV7-9 | NA | CASSLARSTGREQYF
NA | TRBV27 | NA | CASSFGLAGTEAFF
NA | TRBV23-1 | NA | CASSQSIGFAVGRVYNEQFF
NA | TRBV19 | NA | CASSMFQAMNTEAFF
TRBD1 | TRBV19 | NA | CASSIPRGNNSPLHF
TRBD1 | TRBV15 | many | CATSRGTGGIYEQYF
TRBD1 | TRBV7-2 | NA | CASSLQGDYGYTF
TRBD1 | TRBV19 | NA | CASSPGQGLSFGANVLTF
NA | TRBV7-2 | few | CASSYIGHTEAFF
NA | TRBV2 | once | CASSEDWTDNSPLHF
TRBD1 | TRBV10-1 | few | CASSDEGAAREKAFF
NA | TRBV5-1 | once | CASSLAAVSNTGELFF